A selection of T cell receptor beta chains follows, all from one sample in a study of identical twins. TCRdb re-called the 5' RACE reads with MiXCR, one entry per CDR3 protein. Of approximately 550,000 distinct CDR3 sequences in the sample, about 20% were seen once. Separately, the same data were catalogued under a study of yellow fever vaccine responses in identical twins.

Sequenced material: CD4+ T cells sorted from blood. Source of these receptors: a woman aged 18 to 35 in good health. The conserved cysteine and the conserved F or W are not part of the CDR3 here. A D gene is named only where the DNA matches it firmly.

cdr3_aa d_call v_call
ASRWGGAGANVLT TRBD2 TRBV5-8
SAQRGAYEQY - TRBV20-1
ASSWGLGPYNEQF TRBD2 TRBV5-8
ASTVLGAGIQETQY - TRBV28
ASSHPVTYNEQF - TRBV4-1
ASSVAAEAF - TRBV10-2
ASTPRGDYYNEQF TRBD2 TRBV6-2/TRBV6-3
ASSPYRGRLATNEKLF TRBD1 TRBV27
ASSLGSSTETQY - TRBV7-6
ASRPIGLADTDTQY TRBD2 TRBV27
ASSPPLVGQPQH - TRBV28
ASTLAVNTDTQY TRBD2 TRBV12-3/TRBV12-4
ASSLEAGDYNEQF - TRBV5-1
ASSPPDGGRNEQF - TRBV12-3/TRBV12-4
ASSRETGQNTGELF - TRBV4-1
SASQVQGYSNQPQH - TRBV20-1
ASSFTGFGPSYEQY - TRBV5-6
ASSQLGGGARDTQY TRBD2 TRBV3-1
ASSRGTGVALPLH TRBD1 TRBV12-3/TRBV12-4
ASSVARDEQF - TRBV9
ASRTTGTGSRGELF TRBD1 TRBV27
AISDSLGEQY - TRBV10-3
ASSSTETYEQY - TRBV2
ASSPPGLAYNEQF TRBD2 TRBV11-2
ASTTGNNYGYT TRBD1 TRBV7-2
ASGVADTQY - TRBV5-6